These T cell receptor beta chains were read from a single sample in a study of blood T cell repertoires in COVID-19. The assay was immunoSEQ multiplex PCR, and TCRdb's table has in-frame clones only and misses some. The sample holds about 220,000 clones, approximately 90% seen once. The sample comprised PBMCs or T cells enriched from blood (not recorded which). The receptors stem from a woman between 40 and 55 years old with acute COVID-19. Both conserved end residues are part of each CDR3. D genes are given only for firm matches. A row's size may be missing; if present it is once, few, many or a size class.

cdr3_aa	cdr3_nt	v_call	j_call	d_call	clone_size
CASSYSAGNSYGYTF	TGTGCCAGCAGTTACTCAGCGGGGAATAGCTATGGCTACACCTTC	TRBV6-5	TRBJ1-2	NA	NA
CASSLSSGREFF	TGCGCCAGCAGCTTGTCGTCAGGGAGGGAGTTCTTC	TRBV5-1	TRBJ2-1	TRBD2	NA
CASSLSPYEQYF	TGTGCCAGCAGCCTCTCCCCGTACGAGCAGTACTTC	TRBV14	TRBJ2-7	NA	NA
CASSLGLSNEQFF	TGTGCCAGCAGCCTGGGACTCTCTAATGAGCAGTTCTTC	TRBV3-1/TRBV3-2	TRBJ2-1	NA	once
CASSPPGWGKGDEAFF	TGTGCCAGCTCACCACCGGGATGGGGAAAGGGGGATGAAGCTTTCTTT	TRBV18	TRBJ1-1	NA	NA
CASSLDGNQPQHF	TGCGCCAGCAGCTTGGACGGGAACCAGCCCCAGCATTTT	TRBV5-1	TRBJ1-5	NA	NA
CASSLGQGAHIIYNEQFF	TGTGCCAGCAGCTTAGGGCAGGGGGCGCATATTATTTATAATGAGCAGTTCTTC	TRBV11-2	TRBJ2-1	TRBD1	NA
CASSLGRGYNTEAFF	TGCGCCAGCAGCTTGGGACGGGGATACAACACTGAAGCTTTCTTT	TRBV5-1	TRBJ1-1	NA	NA
CASSFAYNQPQHF	TGTGCCAGCAGTTTCGCCTACAATCAGCCCCAGCATTTT	TRBV7-9	TRBJ1-5	NA	NA
CASSLTGENEKLFF	TGCGCCAGCAGCTTGACAGGGGAGAATGAAAAACTGTTTTTT	TRBV5-1	TRBJ1-4	TRBD1	NA
CASSLNPPRTGGNNGGYTF	TGTGCCAGCAGCCTCAATCCCCCTCGGACAGGGGGGAATAATGGTGGCTACACCTTC	TRBV7-2	TRBJ1-2	TRBD1	NA
CASSFGAGSEAFF	TGTGCCAGCAGCTTCGGCGCAGGGTCTGAAGCTTTCTTT	TRBV7-3	TRBJ1-1	NA	NA
CASSLGGSNEKLFF	TGTGCCAGCAGCCTGGGGGGGTCGAATGAAAAACTGTTTTTT	TRBV7-9	TRBJ1-4	NA	NA
CASSYGAQRGYTF	TGTGCCAGCAGTTACGGGGCACAAAGGGGCTACACCTTC	TRBV6-2/TRBV6-3	TRBJ1-2	NA	NA
CASSPQGPLVGTEAFF	TGTGCCAGCAGCCCACAGGGACCTTTGGTGGGCACTGAAGCTTTCTTT	TRBV3-1/TRBV3-2	TRBJ1-1	NA	NA
CASSLSRDRLLFF	TGTGCCAGCAGCCTGTCCCGGGACAGACTATTGTTTTTT	TRBV28	TRBJ1-4	TRBD1	few